This is a list of T cell receptor beta chains from one sample in a study of neurological immune-mediated disorders. TCRdb reprocessed the 5' RACE reads with MiXCR, giving one entry per CDR3 protein. The repertoire includes 71,000 or so distinct CDR3 sequences, just over 5% of them detected once, and less than 2.5% sits in the top ten. Sequencing used PBMCs. The source is a woman aged 30 to 39 with multiple sclerosis. Both conserved end residues are part of each CDR3. D genes are given only for firm matches. Rows give clone size only sometimes, using once, few, many, or a class for an expanded clone.

V gene: TRBV29-1; clone size: many; D gene: -; J gene: TRBJ2-5; CDR3 DNA: TGCAGCGCTGTCGGTCCGCCCCTCCAAGAGACCCAGTACTTC; CDR3 protein: CSAVGPPLQETQYF
V gene: TRBV7-2; clone size: many; D gene: TRBD2; J gene: TRBJ2-3; CDR3 DNA: TGTGCCAGCAGCTCCGGGACTAGCGGTAGCACAGATACGCAGTATTTT; CDR3 protein: CASSSGTSGSTDTQYF
V gene: TRBV20-1; clone size: -; D gene: TRBD1; J gene: TRBJ1-1; CDR3 DNA: TGCAGTGCTAGGGACAGGGCCACTGAAGCTTTCTTT; CDR3 protein: CSARDRATEAFF
V gene: TRBV10-3; clone size: many; D gene: -; J gene: TRBJ2-3; CDR3 DNA: TGTGCCATCAAACCCAGGGTCGCAGATACGCAGTATTTT; CDR3 protein: CAIKPRVADTQYF
V gene: TRBV5-1; clone size: many; D gene: TRBD2; J gene: TRBJ2-2; CDR3 DNA: TGCGCCAGCAGCCCGGGACTAGCGGGGACCGGGGAGCTGTTTTTT; CDR3 protein: CASSPGLAGTGELFF
V gene: TRBV7-8; clone size: many; D gene: -; J gene: TRBJ2-6; CDR3 DNA: TGTGCCAGCAGCTTAAGGGTGAGGCAGCCGGGGGCCAACGTCCTGACTTTC; CDR3 protein: CASSLRVRQPGANVLTF
V gene: TRBV20-1; clone size: many; D gene: TRBD1; J gene: TRBJ1-5; CDR3 DNA: TGCAGTGCTAGAGGAACAGGGGGTAATCAGCCCCAGCATTTT; CDR3 protein: CSARGTGGNQPQHF
V gene: TRBV7-9; clone size: many; D gene: TRBD1; J gene: TRBJ1-1; CDR3 DNA: TGTGCCAGCGCCGGGACAGGGGGCAAGAGAGCTTTCTTT; CDR3 protein: CASAGTGGKRAFF
V gene: TRBV15; clone size: many; D gene: TRBD2; J gene: TRBJ2-5; CDR3 DNA: TGTGCCACCAGCAGAGGGGGGGGACTTCAAGAGACCCAGTACTTC; CDR3 protein: CATSRGGGLQETQYF
V gene: TRBV5-1; clone size: many; D gene: TRBD2; J gene: TRBJ2-1; CDR3 DNA: TGCGCCAGCAGCGATCTAGCGGGGGGCGTCTACAATGAGCAGTTCTTC; CDR3 protein: CASSDLAGGVYNEQFF
V gene: TRBV20-1; clone size: -; D gene: -; J gene: TRBJ2-1; CDR3 DNA: TGCAGTGCTAGGAGGGACAATGAGCAGTTCTTC; CDR3 protein: CSARRDNEQFF
V gene: TRBV3-1; clone size: many; D gene: -; J gene: TRBJ2-5; CDR3 DNA: TGTGCCAGCAGCCAGGCAGGCCAAGAGACCCAGTACTTC; CDR3 protein: CASSQAGQETQYF
V gene: TRBV11-2; clone size: many; D gene: TRBD2; J gene: TRBJ2-2; CDR3 DNA: TGTGCCAGCAGCTTTCTAGCGGGGTGGAACACCGGGGAGCTGTTTTTT; CDR3 protein: CASSFLAGWNTGELFF
V gene: TRBV20-1; clone size: -; D gene: -; J gene: TRBJ2-7; CDR3 DNA: TGCAGTGCTGTGGACTGTCTCTACTTC; CDR3 protein: CSAVDCLYF
V gene: TRBV5-1; clone size: many; D gene: -; J gene: TRBJ2-3; CDR3 DNA: TGCGCCAGCAGCTTTGTGGCCGGCACAGATACGCAGTATTTT; CDR3 protein: CASSFVAGTDTQYF
V gene: TRBV20-1; clone size: many; D gene: TRBD2; J gene: TRBJ2-3; CDR3 DNA: TGCAGTGCTGTAGTTAGCGGGAGGACAGATACGCAGTATTTT; CDR3 protein: CSAVVSGRTDTQYF
V gene: TRBV4-1; clone size: many; D gene: -; J gene: TRBJ1-5; CDR3 DNA: TGCGCCAGCAGCCACGAGGGTAATCAGCCCCAGCATTTT; CDR3 protein: CASSHEGNQPQHF
V gene: TRBV5-1; clone size: many; D gene: -; J gene: TRBJ1-5; CDR3 DNA: TGCGCCAGCAGCTTCGGAGGGGCTGATCAGCCCCAGCATTTT; CDR3 protein: CASSFGGADQPQHF
V gene: TRBV7-6; clone size: -; D gene: TRBD2; J gene: TRBJ2-3; CDR3 DNA: TGTGCCAGCAGCGCGGGGGGGCATAACACAGATACGCAGTATTTT; CDR3 protein: CASSAGGHNTDTQYF
V gene: TRBV24-1; clone size: many; D gene: -; J gene: TRBJ1-2; CDR3 DNA: TGTGCCACCAGCGAAGCAGGGAACTATGGCTACACCTTC; CDR3 protein: CATSEAGNYGYTF
V gene: TRBV20-1; clone size: many; D gene: -; J gene: TRBJ2-2; CDR3 DNA: TGCAGTGCTCCGGCGGCGAACACCGGGGAGCTGTTTTTT; CDR3 protein: CSAPAANTGELFF
V gene: TRBV19; clone size: -; D gene: -; J gene: TRBJ1-2; CDR3 DNA: TGTGCCAGTAGGTTGGACCGAGCTAACTATGGCTACACCTTC; CDR3 protein: CASRLDRANYGYTF
V gene: TRBV29-1; clone size: few; D gene: TRBD2; J gene: TRBJ2-3; CDR3 DNA: TGCAGCGCTGGCGGGGGGCCCAAAGCTACGCAGTATTTT; CDR3 protein: CSAGGGPKATQYF
V gene: TRBV5-1; clone size: many; D gene: -; J gene: TRBJ2-7; CDR3 DNA: TGCGCCAGCAGCCTGGGGGTGCAGGCGATTATCTACGAGCAGTACTTC; CDR3 protein: CASSLGVQAIIYEQYF
V gene: TRBV7-2; clone size: many; D gene: -; J gene: TRBJ1-4; CDR3 DNA: TGTGCCAGCAGCAGAGGGGCTGTGAATGAAAAACTGTTTTTT; CDR3 protein: CASSRGAVNEKLFF
V gene: TRBV5-1; clone size: many; D gene: -; J gene: TRBJ2-2; CDR3 DNA: TGCGCCAGCGCCCAGAGACCCGGGACCCCCTTGAACACCGGGGAGCTGTTTTTT; CDR3 protein: CASAQRPGTPLNTGELFF
V gene: TRBV20-1; clone size: many; D gene: -; J gene: TRBJ2-7; CDR3 DNA: TGCAGTGCTAGAGAGCCCATCACCTACGAGCAGTACTTC; CDR3 protein: CSAREPITYEQYF
V gene: TRBV12-3/TRBV12-4; clone size: many; D gene: -; J gene: TRBJ2-1; CDR3 DNA: TGTGCCAGCAGTTTGGCCAGGTACAATGAGCAGTTCTTC; CDR3 protein: CASSLARYNEQFF
V gene: TRBV7-2; clone size: many; D gene: -; J gene: TRBJ2-2; CDR3 DNA: TGTGCCAGCAGCTTTACACGGAGCCGGGAGCTGTTTTTT; CDR3 protein: CASSFTRSRELFF
V gene: TRBV12-3/TRBV12-4; clone size: many; D gene: TRBD1; J gene: TRBJ1-1; CDR3 DNA: TGTGCCAGCAATGACAGGGATACGAACACTGAAGCTTTCTTT; CDR3 protein: CASNDRDTNTEAFF
V gene: TRBV28; clone size: -; D gene: TRBD2; J gene: TRBJ2-5; CDR3 DNA: TGTGCCAGCACTAGACTAGCGGAACTTAGGGGAGAGACCCAGTACTTC; CDR3 protein: CASTRLAELRGETQYF
V gene: TRBV20-1; clone size: -; D gene: TRBD1; J gene: TRBJ1-2; CDR3 DNA: TGCAGTGCTAGAGCCCCCGAGGGGGCCAACTATGGCTACACCTTC; CDR3 protein: CSARAPEGANYGYTF
V gene: TRBV2; clone size: many; D gene: -; J gene: TRBJ1-2; CDR3 DNA: TGTGCTTCTACCAGGGGAGTCTATGGCTACACCTTC; CDR3 protein: CASTRGVYGYTF
V gene: TRBV20-1; clone size: many; D gene: TRBD2; J gene: TRBJ2-7; CDR3 DNA: TGCAGTGCTAGAGCCCCTAGCGGGAACTACGAGCAGTACTTC; CDR3 protein: CSARAPSGNYEQYF
V gene: TRBV20-1; clone size: -; D gene: -; J gene: TRBJ1-2; CDR3 DNA: TGCAGTGCTAGAGATTTCGACAGGCCCTATGGCTACACCTTC; CDR3 protein: CSARDFDRPYGYTF
V gene: TRBV27; clone size: many; D gene: -; J gene: TRBJ1-5; CDR3 DNA: TGTGCCAGCAGTTTAGTGAGCAATCAGCCCCAGCATTTT; CDR3 protein: CASSLVSNQPQHF
V gene: TRBV7-2; clone size: many; D gene: -; J gene: TRBJ2-2; CDR3 DNA: TGTGCCAGCAGCTATCGGGGCCCCAGCACCGGGGAGCTGTTTTTT; CDR3 protein: CASSYRGPSTGELFF
V gene: TRBV20-1; clone size: many; D gene: -; J gene: TRBJ2-7; CDR3 DNA: TGCAGTGCTAGACAACTCGGCGGGCCCTACGAGCAGTACTTC; CDR3 protein: CSARQLGGPYEQYF
V gene: TRBV7-6; clone size: -; D gene: -; J gene: TRBJ2-5; CDR3 DNA: TGTGCCAGCAGCTTAGAGGTCGGGCAAGAGACCCAGTACTTC; CDR3 protein: CASSLEVGQETQYF
V gene: TRBV9; clone size: many; D gene: -; J gene: TRBJ1-2; CDR3 DNA: TGTGCCAGCAGCGCGGGGAGAGGGAACTATGGCTACACCTTC; CDR3 protein: CASSAGRGNYGYTF
V gene: TRBV18; clone size: -; D gene: TRBD1; J gene: TRBJ1-6; CDR3 DNA: TGTGCCAGCGCCCGGGACAGTTATAATTCAACCCTCAACTTT; CDR3 protein: CASARDSYNSTLNF
V gene: TRBV10-2; clone size: many; D gene: TRBD1; J gene: TRBJ2-2; CDR3 DNA: TGCGCCAGCGGGGGTAATGGGACAGGGAGGACCGGGGAGCTGTTTTTT; CDR3 protein: CASGGNGTGRTGELFF
V gene: TRBV7-2; clone size: few; D gene: TRBD1; J gene: TRBJ1-5; CDR3 DNA: TGTGCCAGCAGCTTCGGGACAGGGATGGGTCAGCCCCAGCATTTT; CDR3 protein: CASSFGTGMGQPQHF
V gene: TRBV20-1; clone size: many; D gene: TRBD2; J gene: TRBJ2-3; CDR3 DNA: TGCAGTGCCATGGAGGGGACTAGCGGGGGCACAGATACGCAGTATTTT; CDR3 protein: CSAMEGTSGGTDTQYF
V gene: TRBV18; clone size: many; D gene: -; J gene: TRBJ2-1; CDR3 DNA: TGTGCCAGCTCACCCGCCTACAATGAGCAGTTCTTC; CDR3 protein: CASSPAYNEQFF